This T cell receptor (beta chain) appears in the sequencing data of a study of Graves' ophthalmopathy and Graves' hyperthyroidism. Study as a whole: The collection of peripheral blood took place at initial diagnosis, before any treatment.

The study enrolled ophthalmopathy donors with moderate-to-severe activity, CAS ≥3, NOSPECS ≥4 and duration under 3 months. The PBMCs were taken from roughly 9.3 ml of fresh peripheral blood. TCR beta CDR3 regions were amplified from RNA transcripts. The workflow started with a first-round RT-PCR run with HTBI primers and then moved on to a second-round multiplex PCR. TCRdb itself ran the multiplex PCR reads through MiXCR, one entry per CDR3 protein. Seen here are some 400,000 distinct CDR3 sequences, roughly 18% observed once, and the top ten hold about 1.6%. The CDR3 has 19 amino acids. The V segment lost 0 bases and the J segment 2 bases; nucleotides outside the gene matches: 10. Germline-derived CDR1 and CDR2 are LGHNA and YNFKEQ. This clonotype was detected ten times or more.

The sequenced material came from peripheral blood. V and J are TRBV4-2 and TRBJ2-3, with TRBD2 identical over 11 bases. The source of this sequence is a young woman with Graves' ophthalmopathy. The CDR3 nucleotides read TGTGCCAGCAGCCAAGATCCGCGACTAGCGGGGACCACCACAGATACGCAGTATTTT. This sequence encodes CASSQDPRLAGTTTDTQYF.